The clone carrying this T cell receptor beta chain occurred a few times. Its target is unknown. This sample is drawn from a study of Tregs in tolerant kidney transplant recipients. Study conclusions and caveats: This study did not directly address biological reproducibility. The small number of patients limits these findings pending further validation.

CD4+CD25+CD127- Tregs, CD4+CD25- non-Tregs, CD4 and CD8 cells were sorted. TCRdb's copy holds only in-frame clones and misses some; the assay was immunoSEQ multiplex PCR. This table has approximately 60,000 clones, 80% to 90% appearing once. V was cut by 1 base and J by 2 bases, with 9 bases left in between. Germline V lookup: CDR1 SGHKS, CDR2 YYEKEE (reference sequence). The CDR3 is 14 amino acids. V gene TRBV5-5 combines with J gene TRBJ1-2; D is uncertain. The sequence derives from a human donor in good health. Sample: CD4+ T cells from blood. CDR3 DNA: TGTGCCAGCAGCTTGTATAACAGCAACTATGGCTACACCTTC. Amino acids: CASSLYNSNYGYTF.